A selection of T cell receptor beta chains follows, all from one sample in a study of human T cells and chemical hapten exposure. TCRdb used MiXCR to reprocess the RACE reads, holding one entry per CDR3 protein. Among 370,000 or so distinct CDR3 sequences listed, roughly 4.8% were seen once. The sequences come from whole blood, collected in connection with sensitization to the hapten diphenylcyclopropenone (DPC). Source of these receptors: a woman aged 50 to 60 with alopecia areata. Some clones in this sample may be carry-over from other donors' samples. CDR3s include the opening cysteine and the closing phenylalanine or tryptophan. D genes are given only for firm matches. Clone size appears in some rows only: once, few, many, or a class for an expanded clone.

clone_size j_call v_call d_call cdr3_length cdr3_aa cdr3_nt
few TRBJ2-5 TRBV6-5 . 14 CASSPRQVRETQYF TGTGCCAGCAGTCCCCGACAGGTCAGAGAGACCCAGTACTTC
many TRBJ2-4 TRBV20-1 TRBD1 15 CSANGQGATKNIQYF TGCAGTGCTAACGGACAGGGGGCGACCAAAAACATTCAGTACTTC
. TRBJ2-1 TRBV28 TRBD1 12 CASSRDRHEQFF TGTGCCAGCAGCAGGGACAGGCATGAGCAGTTCTTC
many TRBJ1-5 TRBV28 . 10 CASSVQPQHF TGTGCCAGCAGTGTTCAGCCCCAGCATTTT
many TRBJ1-2 TRBV7-8 . 18 CASSPSFTRQSFNYGYTF TGTGCCAGCAGCCCCTCCTTCACACGGCAAAGTTTTAACTATGGCTACACCTTC
. TRBJ2-2 TRBV29-1 . 15 CSAPGEGPNTGELFF TGCAGCGCGCCAGGGGAGGGCCCGAACACCGGGGAGCTGTTTTTT
few TRBJ2-4 TRBV3-1 . 17 CASSQEGGKGAKNIQYF TGTGCCAGCAGCCAAGAAGGCGGGAAGGGGGCCAAAAACATTCAGTACTTC
many TRBJ2-7 TRBV5-5 . 13 CASSLGQTNEQYF TGTGCCAGCAGCTTGGGACAGACCAACGAGCAGTACTTC
many TRBJ2-1 TRBV2 . 13 CASSVGSYNEQFF TGTGCCAGCAGTGTTGGGTCCTACAATGAGCAGTTCTTC
. TRBJ2-3 TRBV3-1 . 16 CASSQEQSVGTDTQYF TGTGCCAGCAGCCAAGAGCAGAGTGTGGGCACAGATACGCAGTATTTT
. TRBJ2-3 TRBV28 . 14 CASSSSISQARGYF TGTGCCAGCAGTTCTAGTATTTCCCAGGCAAGAGGGTATTTT
few TRBJ1-2 TRBV7-9 TRBD1 14 CASSPDREYYGYTF TGTGCCAGCAGTCCGGACAGGGAATACTATGGCTACACCTTC
many TRBJ1-3 TRBV12-5 TRBD1 15 CASGLDPGQGSPIYF TGTGCTAGTGGTTTGGACCCTGGACAGGGATCCCCCATATATTTT
many TRBJ2-5 TRBV2 TRBD2 14 CASSPGLVFETQYF TGTGCCAGCAGCCCGGGACTAGTGTTTGAGACCCAGTACTTC
. TRBJ2-3 TRBV6-5 TRBD1 15 CASSYGTADFGEQYF TGTGCCAGCAGTTACGGGACAGCGGACTTCGGGGAGCAGTATTTT
many TRBJ2-7 TRBV7-6 . 13 CASSFPPGRDQYF TGTGCCAGCAGCTTTCCCCCGGGACGAGACCAGTACTTC
few TRBJ2-3 TRBV20-1 TRBD2 14 CSAVLATSTDTQYF TGCAGTGCTGTACTAGCGACTAGCACAGATACGCAGTATTTT
. TRBJ2-3 TRBV5-1 TRBD2 18 CASSLGLAGGRATDTQYF TGCGCCAGCAGCTTGGGACTAGCGGGGGGCCGAGCCACAGATACGCAGTATTTT